Shown below are 5 T cell receptor beta chains from a single sample sequenced in a study of T cell changes during pregnancy in multiple sclerosis. Data came from immunoSEQ multiplex PCR; TCRdb stores just in-frame clones and leaves some out. The repertoire holds under 60,000 clones, with roughly 94% as singletons. This sample comprised CD4+ T cells from peripheral blood mononuclear cells, obtained in the third trimester of pregnancy. The source is a female donor with multiple sclerosis, enrolled in a pregnancy study.

The chain couples TRBV6-5 to TRBJ2-7; the D gene is possibly TRBD2 (6 bases). CDR1 and CDR2 from the germline V gene are MNHEY and SVGAGI. CDR3 length equals 15 residues. Trimming took 0 bases from V and 2 from J, leaving 11 bases between them. The CDR3 here is CASSYSGGDPYEQYF. As DNA, the CDR3 is TGTGCCAGCAGTTACTCGGGGGGAGATCCCTACGAGCAGTACTTC.

This chain joins TRBV27 and TRBJ2-1, with D possibly being TRBD1 (6 bases). The CDR3 runs to 12 residues. CDR1 and CDR2 from the germline V gene are MNHEY and SMNVEV (reference sequence). The V end lost 6 bases, the J end lost 9 bases, and 12 bases lay between the germline ends. CDR3 bases: TGTGCCAGCAGAACGACAGGTCTTGAGCAGTTCTTC. It specifies CASRTTGLEQFF.

This clone is a singleton in its sample. The J gene is TRBJ2-1, the V gene TRBV7-9; 10 positions match TRBD2. Germline V gene sequence: CDR1 SEHNR, CDR2 FQNEAQ (reference sequence). V lost 5 bases to trimming and J lost 3 bases; unmatched junction nucleotides: 7. The CDR3 is 16 residues long. In DNA form, the CDR3 reads TGTGCCAGCAGCCCCCGGGCTAGCGGGGGCTACAATGAGCAGTTCTTC. Protein product: CASSPRASGGYNEQFF.

The chain links TRBV7-9 to TRBJ1-2, with D unclear. The CDR3 runs 14 residues. The V gene lost 3 bases and the J gene lost 0 bases, with 8 bases spanning the gap. Germline CDR1 SEHNR, CDR2 FQNEAQ (reference sequence). For the CDR3, the DNA is TGTGCCAGCAGCTTTTACGGGACTAACTATGGCTACACCTTC. This codes for CASSFYGTNYGYTF.

In this sample, this clone turned up once. The chain carries TRBV14 and TRBJ2-7; D remains unclear. V lost 0 bases and J lost 1, with 7 bases in between. Germline V gene lookup returns CDR1 SGHDN and CDR2 FVKESK. This CDR3 has 14 amino acids. The CDR3 nucleotides read TGTGCCAGCAGCCAAGAGTACAGATCCTACGAGCAGTACTTC. This translates into CASSQEYRSYEQYF.